A selection of T cell receptor beta chains follows, all from one sample in a study of cytomegalovirus exposure and HLA in healthy donors. Using immunoSEQ multiplex PCR, the repertoire was profiled, and TCRdb retains in-frame clones only, with some absent. Altogether roughly 170,000 clones are present, 80% to 90% being singletons, with the ten largest covering 0.77%. The sample was PBMCs. The receptors were sampled from a woman between 18 and 30 years old in good health and CMV-seronegative. Both conserved end residues are part of each CDR3. A D gene is named only where the DNA matches it firmly. The size field is filled for only some rows; it gives once, few, many or a size class.

j_gene	v_gene	abundance	d_gene	CDR3nt	CDR3aa
TRBJ1-2	TRBV19	once	.	TGTGCCAGTAGTACTACAGGGTTTGGAGCCTATGGCTACACCTTC	CASSTTGFGAYGYTF
TRBJ1-1	TRBV2	.	.	TGTGCCAGCAGGCAGGGTTTTCAGACTGAAGCTTTCTTT	CASRQGFQTEAFF
TRBJ2-1	TRBV5-6	.	.	TGTGCCAGCAGCTTGGCCAACCGGGGGGAGCAGTTCTTC	CASSLANRGEQFF
TRBJ2-1	TRBV7-9	few	.	TGTGCCAGCAGCTCGGGTGGAGTTGGCCCCCTTCGGCAGTTCTTC	CASSSGGVGPLRQFF
TRBJ2-1	TRBV19	.	.	TGTGCCAGTGAAAGGCTCGGGGGAGCTGAGCAGTTCTTC	CASERLGGAEQFF
TRBJ2-3	TRBV7-9	.	.	TGTGCCAGCAGCTTAGCTTCGGGACTGAGCACAGATACGCAGTATTTT	CASSLASGLSTDTQYF
TRBJ2-1	TRBV6-5	once	.	TGTGCCAGCAGTTACTCCGATGAGCAGTTCTTC	CASSYSDEQFF
TRBJ2-7	TRBV9	.	.	TGTGCCAGCAACCCCCGGACAGTCACCTACGAGCAGTACTTC	CASNPRTVTYEQYF
TRBJ2-5	TRBV2	.	.	TGTGCCAGCAGTGTAATGTTCCCCCTCCGAGAGACCCAGTACTTC	CASSVMFPLRETQYF
TRBJ1-4	TRBV2	.	TRBD1	TGTGCCAGCGTACTCCCGGGACAGGGGAATGAAAAACTGTTTTTT	CASVLPGQGNEKLFF
TRBJ2-7	TRBV10-3	once	TRBD2	TGTGCCACCACCTTTGGGCGGGAGTCGGGAAACGAGCAGTACTTC	CATTFGRESGNEQYF
TRBJ2-1	TRBV15	.	TRBD2	TGTGCCACCAGCCGAGCCAGGACTAGCGTCCTCAGCTCCTACAATGAGCAGTTCTTC	CATSRARTSVLSSYNEQFF
TRBJ1-4	TRBV6-1	.	.	TGTGCCAGCGTGACAGCCCTTAATGAAAAACTGTTTTTT	CASVTALNEKLFF